This T cell receptor (beta chain) was sequenced in a study of early stage breast cancer tumors. Study-wide findings and caveats: Functional markers like CD4, CD8 and FOXP3 were missed in bulk sequencing.

With regard to this clone: Its target is unknown.

Trimming took 1 base from V and 4 from J, leaving 19 bases between them. Per the germline V gene, CDR1 is MNHEY and CDR2 is SMNVEV (reference sequence). This CDR3 comprises 18 residues. Generated by immunoSEQ multiplex PCR, the TCRdb table keeps only in-frame clones and is missing some. Here the sample spans about 72,000 clones, approximately 80% being singletons. The chain uses TRBV27 and TRBJ2-2; D is perhaps TRBD1 or TRBD2 (7 bases each). Sample: blood. This clonotype was obtained from a person aged 55 to 75 with breast cancer. As DNA, the CDR3 is TGTGCCAGCAGTTTATTTCAACAGGGGAGGGATCCCACCGGGGAGCTGTTTTTT. Its protein is CASSLFQQGRDPTGELFF.